The TCR beta chain described here comes from a study of response to subunit inactivated influenza vaccine (dated by TCRdb to 2017 to 2018). Context from the whole study: To follow how T cells responded to a trivalent subunit inactivated influenza vaccine, the researchers relied on deep quantitative profiling of the T cell receptor repertoire.

Points the paper makes about the study in general: It was suggested by the authors that each seasonal influenza vaccination may recruit only a limited number of new T cells.

Library preparation was by RT-PCR. Instrument on record: Illumina HiSeq 2500. TCRdb cleaned the public reads at Q25 with fastp, built clones with MiXCR and kept in-frame beta chains. Rows with one shared CDR3 protein collapse into an entry with the most common genes and DNA. In all, the sample holds under 850,000 distinct CDR3 sequences, and about 18% of those were seen once. The ten largest make up roughly 11% of the sample. Regarding this clonotype: No cognate antigen has been identified for it. No base quality information exists; no much larger clone differs at one position.

CDR3 length: 13 amino acids, cysteine to phenylalanine. The retained sequence is limited to the CDR3, 39 bases, with the frame set at the first base. The germline ends are 10 bases apart after V is trimmed by 3 bases and J by 3 bases. Reading the germline V gene (reference sequence) gives CDR1 SGHKS and CDR2 YYEKEE. This sequence originates from a man over 45 who received an inactivated influenza vaccine. Donor details come from another sample of the same person, matched by shared clones. The sequences come from PBMCs from blood, collected 5 to 6 days after vaccination. The V and J segments used are TRBV5-5 and TRBJ2-7, and perhaps TRBD1 as D gene, on 6 matching bases. Read as DNA, the sequence is TGTGCCAGCAGCTCCCGGACAGACTACGAGCAGTACTTC. Its translation reads: CASSSRTDYEQYF.